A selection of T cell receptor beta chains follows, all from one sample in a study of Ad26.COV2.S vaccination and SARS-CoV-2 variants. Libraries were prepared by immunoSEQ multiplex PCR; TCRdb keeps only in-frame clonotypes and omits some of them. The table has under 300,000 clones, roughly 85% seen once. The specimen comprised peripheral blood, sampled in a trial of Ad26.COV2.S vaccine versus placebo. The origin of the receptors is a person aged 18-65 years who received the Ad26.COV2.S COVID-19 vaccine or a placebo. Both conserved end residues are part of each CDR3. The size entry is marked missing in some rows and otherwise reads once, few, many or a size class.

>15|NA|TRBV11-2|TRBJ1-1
CASSPQGQLNTEAFF
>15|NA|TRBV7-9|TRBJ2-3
CASSFGETNTDTQYF
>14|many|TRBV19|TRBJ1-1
CASSTGPWDTEAFF
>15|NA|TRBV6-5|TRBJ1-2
CASSYPPQGNYGYTF
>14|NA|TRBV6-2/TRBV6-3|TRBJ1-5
CASSYSAEYQPQHF
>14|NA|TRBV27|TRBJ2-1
CASSFNRGDGEQFF
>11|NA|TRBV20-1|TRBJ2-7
CSARDRAGCSF
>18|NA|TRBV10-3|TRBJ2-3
CAIRKIAGGPRWTDTQYF
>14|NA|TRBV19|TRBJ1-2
CASTTHTLDYGYTF
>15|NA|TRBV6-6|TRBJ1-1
CASADRAVMNTEAFF
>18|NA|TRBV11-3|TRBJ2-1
CASSPSRTSGRVLVEQFF
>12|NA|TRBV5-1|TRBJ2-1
CASSWGRDEQFF
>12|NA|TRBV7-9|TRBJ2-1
CASSLETGEQFF
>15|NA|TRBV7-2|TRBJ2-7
CASSLHSGGAYEQYF
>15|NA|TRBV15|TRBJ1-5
CATSRDPDSNQPQHF
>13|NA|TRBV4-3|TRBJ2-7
CASSRDRAYEQYF
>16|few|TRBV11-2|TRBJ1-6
CASSLGSGRGNSPLHF
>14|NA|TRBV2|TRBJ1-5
CASSQPLGGQPQHF
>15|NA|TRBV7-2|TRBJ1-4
CASSSSTGINEKLFF
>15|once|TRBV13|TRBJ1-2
CASSTGGGLNYGYTF
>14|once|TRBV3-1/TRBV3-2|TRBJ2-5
CASSQGVGGETQYF
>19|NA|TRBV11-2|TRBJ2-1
CASSLVASGILSSYNEQFF
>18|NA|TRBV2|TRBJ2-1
CASRQLVLAGESYNEQFF
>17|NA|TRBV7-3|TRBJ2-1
CASSLGVGRLANNEQFF
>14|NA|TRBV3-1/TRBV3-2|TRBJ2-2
CATSRTTGTGELFF
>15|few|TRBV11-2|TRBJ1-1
CASSLVFPMNTEAFF
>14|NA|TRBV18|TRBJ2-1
CASSPGTPRHEQFF
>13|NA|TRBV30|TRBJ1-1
CAWSPGGNTEAFF
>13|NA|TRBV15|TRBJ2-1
CATGLSSYNEQFF
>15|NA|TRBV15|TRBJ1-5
CATSRIRDSYQPQHF
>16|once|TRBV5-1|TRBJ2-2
CASGWTSGGRTGELFF
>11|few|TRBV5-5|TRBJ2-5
CASSLLGSQYF
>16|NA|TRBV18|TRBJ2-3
CASSPAGGTNTDTQYF